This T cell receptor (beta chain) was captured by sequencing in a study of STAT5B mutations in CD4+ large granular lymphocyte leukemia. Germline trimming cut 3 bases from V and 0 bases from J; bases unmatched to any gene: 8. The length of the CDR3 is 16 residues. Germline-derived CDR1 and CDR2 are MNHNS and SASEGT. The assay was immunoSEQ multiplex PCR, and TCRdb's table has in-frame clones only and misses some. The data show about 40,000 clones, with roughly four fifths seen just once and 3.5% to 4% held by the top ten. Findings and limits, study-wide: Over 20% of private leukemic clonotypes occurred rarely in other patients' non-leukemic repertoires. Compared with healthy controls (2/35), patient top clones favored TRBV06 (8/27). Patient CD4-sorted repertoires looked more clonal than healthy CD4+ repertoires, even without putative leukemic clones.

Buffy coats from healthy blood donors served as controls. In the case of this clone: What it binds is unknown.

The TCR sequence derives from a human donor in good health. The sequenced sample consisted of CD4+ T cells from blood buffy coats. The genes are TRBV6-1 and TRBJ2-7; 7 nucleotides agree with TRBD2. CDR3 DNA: TGTGCCAGCAGTGAGGATCAGTGGACTAGCTCCTACGAGCAGTACTTC. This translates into CASSEDQWTSSYEQYF.